This T cell receptor (beta chain) derives from a study of cytomegalovirus exposure and HLA in healthy donors (dated by TCRdb to the late 2010s). Context from the whole study: According to a later analysis, the 120 or so validation repertoires were produced on the same platform as the 700 or so repertoires of the first cohort. The study was designed to test whether signatures of past pathogen exposure could be identified by cataloging public T cell receptors. High-throughput TCR immunosequencing, statistical association of individual TCRs with disease status, and machine learning were combined to predict cytomegalovirus infection status. A separate validation cohort of roughly 130 different subjects was used in addition to the roughly 670-subject first cohort. What the research found in general, with its limitations: Across donors, most TCR sequences were observed very rarely, whereas some public TCRs were present in many individuals. The classifier was reported to diagnose cytomegalovirus status with high specificity and sensitivity in both the original and validation cohorts. Subsequent analysis determined that TCRs grouped into clusters in the first cohort also showed a tendency toward co-occurrence across the roughly 110 validation repertoires, and 85% to 95% of cluster scores exceeded 0. In vitro tests confirmed that a few of the cytomegalovirus-associated TCR beta chains recognize cytomegalovirus antigens. A later analysis lacked HLA typing for the validation cohort, so it scored co-occurrence in that cohort across all 110 or so repertoires. According to the authors, the approach could potentially be generalized to other disease states and immunological phenotypes. In the study, roughly 160 TCR beta chains were listed as associated with cytomegalovirus.

Notes on this clone: Its antigen target is currently unknown. No clone much larger than this one lies a single base away; base qualities are absent.

A distance of 2 bases separates the germline ends of V and J, which lose 5 bases and 0 bases respectively. CDR3 length: 13 amino acids, cysteine to phenylalanine. Only the CDR3 DNA stays, 39 bases, in frame from base 1. Looking up the germline V gene yields CDR1 SGHAT and CDR2 FQNNGV. Libraries came from the immunoSEQ multiplex PCR assay. Per the original workflow: A statistical classification framework was built to diagnose cytomegalovirus status from the catalog of TCR beta chain sequences. The table was pulled from immuneACCESS by TCRdb, which kept in-frame rearrangements only. Such tables lose some clones; where checked, under half of the loss comes from unresolved V genes, and the rest has no known cause. For V, J and clone size, that table is used; D and trimming come from the DNA. The sample table holds over 200,000 clones, of which approximately 87% were seen once. The biggest ten clones account for 4.5% to 6% of the sample.

The donors belonged to the validation cohort of 120 subjects, which was separate from the roughly 670-subject first cohort. Material for sequencing was PBMCs. The rearrangement combines TRBV11-2 with TRBJ2-6; the D gene is not confidently resolved. This TCR came from a woman between 18 and 29 years old in good health and CMV-seronegative. The CDR3 here reads CASSLSGANVLTF. The bases read TGTGCCAGCAGCCTCTCTGGGGCCAACGTCCTGACTTTC. Where the CDR3 stops, the reference TRBV11-2 and TRBJ2-6 genes take over; the full variable domain is EAGVAQSPRYKIIEKRQSVAFWCNPISGHATLYWYQQILGQGPKLLIQFQNNGVVDDSQLPKDRFSAERLKGVDSTLKIQPAKLEDSAVYLCASSLSGANVLTFGAGSRLTVL.